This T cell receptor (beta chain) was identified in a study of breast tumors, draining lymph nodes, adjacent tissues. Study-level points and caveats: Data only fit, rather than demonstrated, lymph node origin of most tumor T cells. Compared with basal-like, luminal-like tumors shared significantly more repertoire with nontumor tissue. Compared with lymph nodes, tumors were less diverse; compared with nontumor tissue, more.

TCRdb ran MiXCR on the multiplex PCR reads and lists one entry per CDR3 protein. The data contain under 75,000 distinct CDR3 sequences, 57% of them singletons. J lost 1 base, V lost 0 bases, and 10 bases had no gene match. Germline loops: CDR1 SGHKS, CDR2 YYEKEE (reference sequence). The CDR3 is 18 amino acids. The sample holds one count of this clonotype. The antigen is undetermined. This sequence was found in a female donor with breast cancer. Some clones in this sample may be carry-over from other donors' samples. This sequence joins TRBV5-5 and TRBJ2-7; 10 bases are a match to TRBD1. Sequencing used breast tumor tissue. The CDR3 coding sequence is TGTGCCAGCAGCTTGGAATTTTTGGGACAGGGGATGTCCTACGAGCAGTACTTC. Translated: CASSLEFLGQGMSYEQYF.